Listed here are 18 T cell receptor beta chains from one sample, sequenced in a study of PD-1 blockade in classical Hodgkin lymphoma. Profiled with immunoSEQ multiplex PCR; TCRdb holds only in-frame clones, not every one. The sample holds 70,000 or so clones, over 90% seen once. Time point of the sample: newly diagnosed, previously untreated cHL patient sample. Sequenced sample: peripheral blood mononuclear cells (PBMCs). Source of these receptors: a human donor with classical Hodgkin lymphoma.

V gene TRBV7-2 combines with J gene TRBJ2-7; TRBD2 aligns across 8 bases. The CDR3 consists of 19 residues. J was trimmed by 1 base and V by 4 bases; bases with no gene match: 18. The V gene's germline CDR1 is SGHTA and CDR2 FQGNSA. CDR3 residues: CASSSGGLAGSLLSYEQYF. The CDR3 DNA is TGTGCCAGCAGCTCCGGGGGCCTAGCGGGTTCCTTATTATCCTACGAGCAGTACTTC.

This chain uses TRBV5-1 with TRBJ2-5; D is unclear. The CDR3 contains 13 residues. Germline V gene data show CDR1 as SGHRS and CDR2 as YFSETQ. Trimming removed 1 base from V and 1 base from J, with 5 bases in between. CDR3 bases: TGCGCCAGCAGCTTGCGGGTCCAAGAGACCCAGTACTTC. Translated: CASSLRVQETQYF.

This sequence joins TRBV5-1 and TRBJ2-3; D is perhaps TRBD2 (6 bases). The V gene's germline CDR1 is SGHRS and CDR2 YFSETQ. The CDR3 consists of 14 residues. Trimming took off 9 bases at V and 2 bases at J, with 16 bases between the two ends. Here the CDR3 reads CATSGGPSTDTQYF. In nucleotides, the CDR3 is TGCGCCACCTCCGGGGGACCCTCCACAGATACGCAGTATTTT.

V gene TRBV7-2 combines with J gene TRBJ2-7; unclear D gene. Germline V CDR1 and CDR2: SGHTA, FQGNSA. The CDR3 is made up of 12 amino acids. Trimming stripped 4 bases from V and 2 bases from J, with 6 bases between. CDR3 amino acids: CASSSPTYEQYF. In DNA, the CDR3 is TGTGCCAGCAGCTCCCCAACCTACGAGCAGTACTTC.

The genes are TRBV5-8 and TRBJ1-1; the match to TRBD1 covers 10 bases. This CDR3 region has 16 residues. Germline V gene lookup returns CDR1 SGHTS and CDR2 YDEGEE. Unmatched junction bases numbered 8, after V lost 6 bases and J lost 0 bases. The CDR3 bases are TGTGCCAGCAACCGAGGGGACAGGGGACTGAACACTGAAGCTTTCTTT. The encoded protein is CASNRGDRGLNTEAFF. The variable domain in full, completed from reference TRBV5-8 and TRBJ1-1, reads EAGVTQSPTHLIKTRGQQATLRCSPISGHTSVYWYQQALGLGLQFLLWYDEGEERNRGNFPPRFSGRQFPNYSSELNVNALELEDSALYLCASNRGDRGLNTEAFFGQGTRLTVV.

The gene calls are TRBV11-3 and TRBJ2-5; TRBD2 matches at 7 bases. CDR3 length: 14 amino acids. Germline CDR1 SGHNT, CDR2 YENEEA. After removal of 4 bases from V and 4 bases from J, the junction contained 6 bases not matched to a gene. DNA of the CDR3: TGTGCCAGCAGCTGGGGAGGGAAGGGAGAGACCCAGTACTTC. It specifies CASSWGGKGETQYF.

The chain couples TRBV10-3 to TRBJ1-6; 9 bases match TRBD1. The CDR3 is made up of 16 amino acids. Germline V lookup: CDR1 ENHRY, CDR2 SYGVKD. The J segment lost 7 bases and the V segment lost 1 base, leaving 5 bases of the junction unmatched. The CDR3 region is CAISEFGTGINSPLHF. The CDR3 DNA follows: TGTGCCATCAGTGAGTTCGGGACAGGGATCAATTCACCCCTCCACTTT.

The chain recombines TRBV6-4 with TRBJ1-1; D gene uncertain. The CDR3 is made up of 13 amino acids. CDR1 MRHNA and CDR2 SNTAGT come from the germline V gene. The V end lost 6 bases, the J end lost 0 bases, and 8 bases lay between the germline ends. The CDR3 DNA sequence: TGTGCCAGCAGCCTGACGGTGAACACTGAAGCTTTCTTT. Amino acid sequence: CASSLTVNTEAFF.

This clone occurred once. The chain is built from TRBV7-8 and TRBJ1-1; no reliable D call. Germline values: CDR1 SGHVS, CDR2 FQNEAQ. The CDR3 has 14 amino acids. V was shortened by 6 bases and J by 3 bases, with 14 bases between the two germline ends. This CDR3 reads CASRDHEDHTEAFF. CDR3 bases: TGTGCCAGCAGGGACCATGAGGACCACACTGAAGCTTTCTTT.

V usage is TRBV6-5 and J usage is TRBJ2-2; D not resolved. Trimming removed 5 bases from V and 9 bases from J, with 16 bases in between. The V gene's germline CDR1 is MNHEY and CDR2 SVGAGI. This CDR3 has 14 residues. The CDR3 is CASSLLVRSRELFF. The CDR3 nucleotides read TGTGCCAGCAGTCTCTTGGTCAGATCTCGGGAGCTGTTTTTT.

This sequence joins TRBV4-3 and TRBJ2-1; 13 positions match TRBD2. CDR1 is LGHNA, CDR2 YSLEER, per germline. The CDR3 consists of 15 residues. The CDR3 protein is CATGTSGTTYNEQFF. The CDR3 region has the DNA TGCGCAACCGGGACTAGCGGGACCACCTACAATGAGCAGTTCTTC.

The rearrangement joins TRBV4-1 to TRBJ2-1; 10 nucleotides agree with TRBD2. V gave up 2 bases and J gave up 4 bases; unmatched junction bases: 8. CDR3 length equals 17 residues. The V gene's germline CDR1 is MGHRA and CDR2 YSYEKL. The CDR3 DNA follows: TGCGCCAGCAGCCAACGGAAAGCGGGGGGGCAGTACAATGAGCAGTTCTTC. It yields the protein CASSQRKAGGQYNEQFF.

This clone was seen a few times. The chain carries TRBV10-3 and TRBJ2-3; possibly TRBD2 for D (5 bases). CDR1 is ENHRY, CDR2 SYGVKD, per germline. The CDR3 spans 16 residues. V lost 3 bases and J 4 bases, leaving 17 bases between the germline ends. The chain's CDR3 is CAISDGLSKGPDTQYF. CDR3 DNA sequence: TGTGCCATCAGTGACGGACTTTCCAAGGGCCCAGATACGCAGTATTTT.

The V call is TRBV9, the J call TRBJ2-3; 11 bases line up with TRBD2. The junction had 9 bases not matched to a gene; V was cut back by 2 bases and J by 4 bases. The germline gives CDR1 SGDLS, CDR2 YYNGEE. This CDR3 region has 17 residues. The CDR3 loop reads CASSVTSGRGAADTQYF. As DNA, the CDR3 is TGTGCCAGCAGCGTTACTAGCGGGAGAGGGGCCGCAGATACGCAGTATTTT.

This chain joins TRBV5-6 and TRBJ2-3; possibly TRBD2 for D (6 bases). V dropped 2 bases and J dropped 7 bases, with 8 bases sitting between them. The V gene's germline CDR1 is SGHDT and CDR2 YYEEEE. This CDR3 has 12 residues. This CDR3 reads CASSFGGNTQYF. Written as DNA, the CDR3 is TGTGCCAGCAGCTTCGGAGGGAATACGCAGTATTTT.

This sequence joins TRBV5-1 and TRBJ2-3; 8 bases align to TRBD1. Germline CDR1 reads SGHRS; CDR2 reads YFSETQ. J lost 4 bases, V lost 1 base, and 8 bases had no gene match. This CDR3 comprises 16 residues. CDR3: CASSLRPGGISDTQYF. DNA of the CDR3: TGCGCCAGCAGCTTGAGGCCAGGGGGCATCTCAGATACGCAGTATTTT.

This chain links TRBV10-1 with TRBJ2-1; D remains ambiguous. This CDR3 is 12 amino acids long. Germline-derived CDR1 and CDR2 are WNHNN and SYGVQD (reference sequence). The ends were cut back, 4 bases at V and 3 bases at J, with 4 bases in the middle. The CDR3 nucleotides are TGCGCCAGCAGTGGGCGCTACAATGAGCAGTTCTTC. This codes for CASSGRYNEQFF.

Of note for this clone: Sequence at one end of the junction differs from germline and may be a read error. The chain joins TRBV6-1 to TRBJ1-2; D uncertain. The CDR3 has 9 residues. In germline, CDR1 is MNHNS, CDR2 SASEGT. The CDR3 DNA follows: TGTGCCAGCAGTTACTCGAGAGCCTTC. Translating it yields CASSYSRAF.